This T cell receptor beta chain was captured by sequencing in a study of shared clonotypes between healthy human individuals. Findings and caveats of the study: The generation probabilities recorded for non-shared clonotypes fell below those of clonotypes shared by all four donors. Rarefaction curves obtained for sorted subsets showed sequencing incomplete despite large depth. Naive subsets typically showed greater estimated richness than memory subsets.

CDR3 size: 16 residues. Trimming at V came to 6 bases and at J to 7 bases, leaving 7 bases not matched to a gene. Looked up from germline, CDR1 is SNHLY and CDR2 is FYNNEI. Sorted-subset replicate PCR reactions were performed with 200 ng DNA, corresponding to 30,000 to 35,000 T cell genomes. Generated by immunoSEQ multiplex PCR, the TCRdb table keeps only in-frame clones and is missing some. The top ten hold about 1.5% of the sample, which has about 980,000 clones, 76% seen once. Points on this clone: Antigen specificity is unknown.

The source material was memory CD4+ T cells sorted from blood. The subset denotes: CD45RA-negative fraction. The source of this sequence is a man in his late teens or twenties in good health. The chain has TRBV2 and TRBJ2-1, with 15 bases lining up with TRBD2. CDR3 amino acids: CASRAGGTSGGNEQFF. CDR3 DNA: TGTGCCAGCAGAGCCGGAGGGACTAGCGGGGGGAATGAGCAGTTCTTC.